The T cell receptor beta chain described here comes from a study of cytomegalovirus exposure and HLA in healthy donors. Absent from the records is this donor's CMV serostatus. With 60 Vbeta and 13 Jbeta primers, the PCR was carried out. In the study's own analysis: Counted up in a later analysis, unique TCR beta chains came to some 82 million, with around 12 million shared. The assay was immunoSEQ multiplex PCR, and TCRdb's table has in-frame clones only and misses some. V and J calls and clone size are copied from that table; D and trimming were computed from the DNA. The data hold some 170,000 clones, with more than 60% observed a single time. Germline assignment: CDR1 ENHRY and CDR2 SYGVKD. The CDR3 runs 13 residues. Trimming left V 7 bases short and J 10 bases short, with 14 bases between.

The chain couples TRBV10-3 to TRBJ1-6, with D unclear. The clonotype was recovered from a human donor in good health. The sample was PBMCs. The CDR3 DNA reads TGTGCCATCACGACAAGGATAGACTCACCCCTCCACTTT. This encodes CAITTRIDSPLHF.